Presented here are 8 T cell receptor beta chains from one specimen sequenced in a study of shared clonotypes between healthy human individuals. Produced via immunoSEQ multiplex PCR; TCRdb's table is partial and in-frame only. The table records 2 million to 2.5 million clones, less than 95% of them present only once. The material sequenced was naive CD4+ T cells from PBMCs. Subset reported: CD45RA+ positively selected. Every receptor here comes from a man younger than 35 in good health. Some clones in this sample may be carry-over from other donors' samples.

The chain recombines TRBV7-2 with TRBJ1-1; 7 positions match TRBD1. CDR1 is SGHTA, CDR2 FQGNSA, per germline. The CDR3 has 12 residues. The V gene end was trimmed by 5 bases and the J gene end by 11 bases; junction bases not matched to a gene: 8. CDR3 protein: CASSLRQGFAFF. As DNA, the CDR3 is TGTGCCAGCAGCCTTCGACAGGGTTTTGCTTTCTTT.

The CDR3 DNA follows: TGCGCCAGCAGCCAAGAACTGCGAGACCCAGAGACCCAGTACTTC. Amino acid sequence: CASSQELRDPETQYF. V gene TRBV4-3 combines with J gene TRBJ2-5, with unresolved D. From germline, CDR1 is LGHNA and CDR2 YSLEER. The ends were cut back, 0 bases at V and 4 bases at J, with 12 bases in the middle. The CDR3 runs 15 residues.

The CDR3 reads CASSAFSGRADEQFF. DNA for the CDR3: TGCGCCAGCAGCGCCTTTAGCGGGAGGGCCGATGAGCAGTTCTTC. The chain is built from TRBV5-1 and TRBJ2-1; 11 bases fit TRBD2. Looked up from germline, CDR1 is SGHRS and CDR2 is YFSETQ. Losses at the gene ends were 4 bases for V and 8 bases for J; bases not matched to a gene: 8. The CDR3 is made up of 15 amino acids.

The chain carries TRBV7-2 and TRBJ2-5; TRBD1 aligns across 9 bases. The CDR3 extends over 15 amino acids. Germline V gene data show CDR1 as SGHTA and CDR2 as FQGNSA. Losses at the gene ends were 4 bases for V and 9 bases for J; bases not matched to a gene: 12. The CDR3 coding sequence is TGTGCCAGCAGCTACCTAACAGGGGGCGGAGGGGCCCAGTACTTC. Translated: CASSYLTGGGGAQYF. Variable domain in full (rest from reference TRBV7-2 and TRBJ2-5): GAGVSQSPSNKVTEKGKDVELRCDPISGHTALYWYRQSLGQGLEFLIYFQGNSAPDKSGLPSDRFSAERTGGSVSTLTIQRTQQEDSAVYLCASSYLTGGGGAQYFGPGTRLLVL.

A remark on this clone: This sample includes further DNA sequences coding for the same CDR3. The chain has TRBV7-9 and TRBJ2-7; D is uncertain. Looked up from germline, CDR1 is SEHNR and CDR2 is FQNEAQ (reference sequence). V was cut by 4 bases and J by 4 bases, with 5 bases left in between. The length of the CDR3 is 11 residues. In nucleotides, the CDR3 is TGTGCCAGCAGCTCTTTGTACGAGCAGTACTTC. This sequence encodes CASSSLYEQYF.

This chain uses TRBV5-1 with TRBJ2-3; TRBD2 agrees at 7 bases. The CDR3 is 15 amino acids. The germline CDR1 and CDR2 sequences are SGHRS and YFSETQ. The V segment lost 2 bases and the J segment 0 bases; nucleotides outside the gene matches: 3. The CDR3, as DNA: TGCGCCAGCAGCTTACGGGAGGTGAGCACAGATACGCAGTATTTT. It translates to CASSLREVSTDTQYF.

The chain is built from TRBV5-1 and TRBJ2-1, with 11 bases identical to TRBD2. The CDR3 is 15 amino acids. Trimming removed 6 bases from V and 6 bases from J; junction bases left unmatched: 8. The germline V gene encodes CDR1 SGHRS and CDR2 YFSETQ. The CDR3 loop reads CASNPLAGGVNEQFF. CDR3 DNA sequence: TGCGCCAGCAACCCTCTAGCGGGAGGCGTCAATGAGCAGTTCTTC.

The V gene is TRBV4-1, the J gene TRBJ2-1; 9 bases align to TRBD2. The length of the CDR3 is 15 residues. The germline V gene encodes CDR1 MGHRA and CDR2 YSYEKL. The ends lost 6 bases at V and 4 bases at J; junction bases unmatched: 7. The CDR3 DNA reads as TGCGCCAGCAGACCCGGACTAGCGAATTACAATGAGCAGTTCTTC. Translating it yields CASRPGLANYNEQFF.